This passage covers 27 T cell receptor beta chains from one sample sequenced in a study of T cell responses to AZD1222 COVID-19 vaccine. Libraries were prepared by immunoSEQ multiplex PCR; TCRdb keeps only in-frame clonotypes and omits some of them. The sample holds 66,000 or so clones, 79% seen once. Sequences were derived from peripheral blood, sampled on day 0 of MenACWY control vaccination. These receptors all come from an adult in good health.

This clone was seen more than once but under ten times. V is TRBV11-2 and J is TRBJ2-3, with D possibly TRBD1 on 6 matching bases. V was cut by 2 bases and J by 4 bases, with 13 bases left in between. This CDR3 spans 15 amino acids. Germline lookup yields CDR1 SGHAT and CDR2 FQNNGV. CDR3 nucleotides: TGTGCCAGCAGCTTATATGGGGGCGCGGCAGATACGCAGTATTTT. Its translation: CASSLYGGAADTQYF.

This chain connects TRBV4-1 to TRBJ2-4; 9 nucleotides line up with TRBD2. Germline V gene lookup returns CDR1 MGHRA and CDR2 YSYEKL. The CDR3 loop spans 15 amino acids. V trimming: 1 base; J trimming: 11 bases; junction bases outside the gene matches: 9. The CDR3 spells CASSQGGRGGGLQYF. As DNA, the CDR3 is TGCGCCAGCAGCCAAGGAGGGCGCGGGGGGGGTCTTCAGTACTTC.

This chain uses TRBV7-8 with TRBJ1-1; a weak D match, TRBD1 (5 bases). Germline values: CDR1 SGHVS, CDR2 FQNEAQ. Trimming shortened V by 1 base and J by 8 bases, and 11 bases separated the two germline ends. The CDR3 runs to 13 residues. The CDR3 coding sequence is TGTGCCAGCAGCTTAGTAGGACATAGAGAAGCTTTCTTT. Its translation is CASSLVGHREAFF.

The chain is built from TRBV2 and TRBJ2-3, with 7 positions matching TRBD1. V lost 6 bases to trimming and J lost 5 bases; unmatched junction nucleotides: 2. Germline V lookup: CDR1 SNHLY, CDR2 FYNNEI. The length of the CDR3 is 12 residues. The DNA for the CDR3 is TGTGCCAGCAGGGCAGGGGGAGATACGCAGTATTTT. It encodes CASRAGGDTQYF.

This clone appeared once. The gene calls are TRBV5-4 and TRBJ2-2, with 13 nucleotides matching TRBD2. Germline trimming cut 3 bases from V and 3 bases from J; bases unmatched to any gene: 2. Germline V lookup: CDR1 SGHNT, CDR2 YYREEE (reference sequence). CDR3 size: 16 residues. CDR3: CASSSGLAGDTGELFF. CDR3 in DNA: TGTGCCAGCAGCTCCGGACTAGCGGGGGACACCGGGGAGCTGTTTTTT.

CDR3 protein: CASSLGQGRTEAFF. The CDR3 DNA reads TGTGCCAGCAGCTTAGGACAGGGGAGGACTGAAGCTTTCTTT. This chain links TRBV5-4 with TRBJ1-1, with 9 nucleotides matching TRBD1. This CDR3 is 14 amino acids long. V lost 2 bases to trimming and J lost 5 bases; unmatched junction nucleotides: 4. The germline CDR1 and CDR2 sequences are SGHNT and YYREEE (reference sequence).

The chain recombines TRBV5-1 with TRBJ1-1; maybe TRBD1 (5 bases). This CDR3 has 14 residues. The V end was cut by 4 bases, the J end by 3 bases, with 13 bases between. CDR1 is SGHRS, CDR2 YFSETQ, per germline. Here the CDR3 reads CASSAEEGDTEAFF. CDR3 nucleotides: TGCGCCAGCAGCGCGGAAGAAGGGGACACTGAAGCTTTCTTT.

Regarding this clone: The sample carries other DNA sequences with the same CDR3. V is TRBV27 and J is TRBJ1-1; D is uncertain. V lost 6 bases to trimming and J lost 6 bases, with 17 bases between them. The CDR3 extends over 14 amino acids. The V gene's germline CDR1 is MNHEY and CDR2 SMNVEV (reference sequence). The CDR3 nucleotides are TGTGCCAGCAGCTCCATGTCAAGAGGCCCTGAAGCTTTCTTT. Its protein product is CASSSMSRGPEAFF.

The rearrangement links TRBV11-2 to TRBJ2-3, with D possibly TRBD1 on 6 matching bases. The CDR3 is 16 residues long. Trimming took 7 bases from V and 0 from J, leaving 17 bases between them. Germline V gene lookup returns CDR1 SGHAT and CDR2 FQNNGV. The CDR3 DNA is TGTGCCAGCACCGGAATGACGGACAGAAGCACAGATACGCAGTATTTT. It is translated as CASTGMTDRSTDTQYF.

On this clone itself: Other nucleotide sequences in the sample specify the same CDR3. The chain has TRBV19 and TRBJ1-1, with D unresolved. Germline V lookup: CDR1 LNHDA, CDR2 SQIVND (reference sequence). The length of the CDR3 is 13 residues. The V gene lost 3 bases and the J gene lost 1 base, with 6 bases spanning the gap. The CDR3 is CASSMGQNTEAFF. As DNA, the CDR3 is TGTGCCAGTAGTATGGGTCAGAACACTGAAGCTTTCTTT. The variable domain in full, completed from reference TRBV19 and TRBJ1-1, reads DGGITQSPKYLFRKEGQNVTLSCEQNLNHDAMYWYRQDPGQGLRLIYYSQIVNDFQKGDIAEGYSVSREKKESFPLTVTSAQKNPTAFYLCASSMGQNTEAFFGQGTRLTVV.

The chain links TRBV11-2 to TRBJ1-1; D unresolved. Looked up from germline, CDR1 is SGHAT and CDR2 is FQNNGV. The V end lost 6 bases, the J end lost 5 bases, and 16 bases lay between the germline ends. The CDR3 has 14 residues. In DNA form, the CDR3 reads TGTGCCAGCAGGGGAATTAGGAGGGCGACTGAAGCTTTCTTT. Translated, it gives CASRGIRRATEAFF. Full variable domain (rest looked up from reference TRBV11-2 and TRBJ1-1): EAGVAQSPRYKIIEKRQSVAFWCNPISGHATLYWYQQILGQGPKLLIQFQNNGVVDDSQLPKDRFSAERLKGVDSTLKIQPAKLEDSAVYLCASRGIRRATEAFFGQGTRLTVV.

In nucleotides, the CDR3 is TGTGCCAGTACATCGCGGGTGGATCAGCCCCAGCATTTT. Residues: CASTSRVDQPQHF. The genes are TRBV19 and TRBJ1-5; D remains ambiguous. The V gene's germline CDR1 is LNHDA and CDR2 SQIVND (reference sequence). V lost 7 bases to trimming and J lost 5 bases, with 12 bases between them. CDR3 length equals 13 residues.

Only a few counts were recorded for this clone. This chain connects TRBV6-1 to TRBJ1-1; D unresolved. This CDR3 has 15 residues. The V end was cut by 2 bases, the J end by 4 bases, with 14 bases between. Germline-derived CDR1 and CDR2 are MNHNS and SASEGT. The CDR3 coding sequence is TGTGCCAGCAGTGAATTTAACGGTCTTACCACTGAAGCTTTCTTT. This gives the protein CASSEFNGLTTEAFF.

The chain couples TRBV19 to TRBJ2-3, with a possible D match to TRBD1 (6 bases). CDR3 length: 15 residues. Germline CDR1 is LNHDA and CDR2 is SQIVND (reference sequence). Trimming took off 1 base at V and 2 bases at J, with 10 bases between the two ends. Here the CDR3 DNA reads TGTGCCAGTAGTATAGCACAGGGCAACACAGATACGCAGTATTTT. Translation gives CASSIAQGNTDTQYF.

J is TRBJ2-5 and V is TRBV27; 7 positions agree with TRBD1. From germline, CDR1 is MNHEY and CDR2 SMNVEV (reference sequence). Trimming cost V 4 bases and J 5 bases; bases outside gene matches: 10. The CDR3 is 15 residues long. The DNA of the CDR3 is TGTGCCAGCAGTTCCCACGGGACAGTCCTGGAGACCCAGTACTTC. Translation gives CASSSHGTVLETQYF.

This clone was counted between two and nine times. V and J are TRBV11-3 and TRBJ2-7; tentatively, D is TRBD1 (7 bases). The CDR3 has 19 residues. Germline V gene data show CDR1 as SGHNT and CDR2 as YENEEA. Trimming took off 5 bases at V and 3 bases at J, with 29 bases between the two ends. The CDR3 region has the DNA TGTGCCAGCAGCCTAGCACCCCTGTCGGAGGGGGCGCAAAGCTACGAGCAGTACTTC. It translates to CASSLAPLSEGAQSYEQYF.

The CDR3 reads CASSSGHIRGYTF. The CDR3 DNA is TGTGCCAGCAGTTCGGGACACATACGTGGCTACACCTTC. The chain combines TRBV28 with TRBJ1-2; D might be TRBD1 (6 bases). Germline loops: CDR1 MDHEN, CDR2 SYDVKM. The CDR3 is 13 residues long. The germline V and J ends were trimmed by 4 bases and 7 bases, with 13 bases remaining between them.

The chain couples TRBV5-4 to TRBJ1-2, with TRBD1 identical over 8 bases. J gave up 0 bases and V 4 bases, and 2 bases lay outside the gene matches. The germline V gene has CDR1 SGHNT and CDR2 YYREEE (reference sequence). CDR3 length equals 14 residues. CDR3 residues: CASSPGQANYGYTF. CDR3 DNA: TGTGCCAGCAGCCCGGGACAGGCTAACTATGGCTACACCTTC.

This clone was seen a single time. The chain uses TRBV7-8 and TRBJ1-2; D remains ambiguous. CDR3 size: 14 residues. In germline, CDR1 is SGHVS, CDR2 FQNEAQ. Trimming removed 4 bases at V and 8 bases at J, with 17 bases between. This CDR3 is CASSSGLRAEGYTF. CDR3 DNA sequence: TGTGCCAGCAGCTCCGGGCTTAGGGCGGAGGGCTACACCTTC.

The V and J genes are TRBV11-2 and TRBJ1-1; TRBD1 aligns across 10 bases. This CDR3 is built from 14 residues. Germline trimming cut 5 bases from V and 4 bases from J; bases unmatched to any gene: 4. Per the germline V gene, CDR1 is SGHAT and CDR2 is FQNNGV. The CDR3, as DNA: TGTGCCAGCAGCGCTCGGGACAGGGGCACTGAAGCTTTCTTT. Amino acids: CASSARDRGTEAFF.

The rearrangement joins TRBV7-6 to TRBJ2-6; 7 bases are shared with TRBD2. CDR3 length: 16 residues. CDR1 is SGHVS, CDR2 FNYEAQ, per germline. The trim removed 6 bases at V and 0 bases at J, leaving 5 bases unmatched. The CDR3, as DNA: TGTGCCAGCAGTACTAGCGCGAACTCTGGGGCCAACGTCCTGACTTTC. As protein: CASSTSANSGANVLTF.

The genes are TRBV19 and TRBJ2-2, with unresolved D. Germline values: CDR1 LNHDA, CDR2 SQIVND (reference sequence). The V and J ends lost 4 bases and 5 bases respectively, with 20 bases between them. This CDR3 has 17 amino acids. CDR3 bases: TGTGCCAGTAGTAGCCTAACTACCCCCTTGATTACCGGGGAGCTGTTTTTT. Residues: CASSSLTTPLITGELFF. The variable domain in full, with the rest retrieved from reference TRBV19 and TRBJ2-2, is DGGITQSPKYLFRKEGQNVTLSCEQNLNHDAMYWYRQDPGQGLRLIYYSQIVNDFQKGDIAEGYSVSREKKESFPLTVTSAQKNPTAFYLCASSSLTTPLITGELFFGEGSRLTVL.

V usage is TRBV4-3 and J usage is TRBJ1-6, with a tentative D call TRBD1 (6 bases). CDR1 and CDR2 (germline): LGHNA, YSLEER. V shed 1 base and J shed 6 bases, with 10 bases lying between them. CDR3 size: 15 residues. CDR3 amino acids: CASSQGGGPNSPLHF. For the CDR3, the DNA is TGCGCCAGCAGCCAAGGTGGGGGGCCTAATTCACCCCTCCACTTT.

The V call is TRBV5-1, the J call TRBJ2-6, with a tentative D call TRBD2 (6 bases). CDR3 length equals 15 residues. V lost 2 bases and J lost 3, with 9 bases in between. Looked up from germline, CDR1 is SGHRS and CDR2 is YFSETQ. Here the CDR3 reads CASSLGGVGANVLTF. CDR3 DNA: TGCGCCAGCAGCTTAGGAGGGGTTGGGGCCAACGTCCTGACTTTC. The whole variable domain, filled in from reference TRBV5-1 and TRBJ2-6, reads KAGVTQTPRYLIKTRGQQVTLSCSPISGHRSVSWYQQTPGQGLQFLFEYFSETQRNKGNFPGRFSGRQFSNSRSEMNVSTLELGDSALYLCASSLGGVGANVLTFGAGSRLTVL.

CDR3: CASSLERYSSEQFF. The CDR3 nucleotides are TGTGCCAGCAGTTTAGAGCGCTACAGTAGTGAGCAGTTCTTC. The chain uses TRBV6-2 or TRBV6-3 and TRBJ2-1, with D hard to call. Per the germline V gene, CDR1 is MNHEY and CDR2 is SVGEGT. V was shortened by 4 bases and J by 9 bases, with 16 bases between the two germline ends. The CDR3 extends over 14 amino acids.

The rearrangement uses TRBV5-4 and TRBJ1-2; 9 nucleotides align to TRBD1. Looked up from germline, CDR1 is SGHNT and CDR2 is YYREEE (reference sequence). The ends lost 6 bases at V and 5 bases at J; junction bases unmatched: 17. The CDR3 runs to 17 residues. The CDR3 DNA reads TGTGCCAGCACCAAGAGTGCGGACAGGGGCTCTTTGTATGGCTACACCTTC. Its protein is CASTKSADRGSLYGYTF.

The V and J genes are TRBV5-1 and TRBJ2-7; possibly TRBD1 for D (6 bases). The CDR3 is made up of 12 amino acids. Between the trimmed V and J ends, which lost 3 bases and 4 bases, there was a span of 8 bases. Germline CDR1 is SGHRS and CDR2 is YFSETQ. The CDR3 nucleotides read TGCGCCAGCAGCTCTGGACAGTACGAGCAGTACTTC. As protein: CASSSGQYEQYF.